This T cell receptor (beta chain) originates from a study of cytomegalovirus exposure and HLA in healthy donors. Study-wide findings and caveats: A later look showed TCR association rates differing by HLA locus, highest for DRB1 and lowest for HLA-C.

CDR1 SGDLS and CDR2 YYNGEE come from the germline V gene. V shed 3 bases, J shed 3 bases, and the junction held 7 bases outside the gene matches. CDR3 size: 16 residues. 13 Jbeta primers and 60 Vbeta primers were used for the PCR. Clones were read by immunoSEQ multiplex PCR, and TCRdb kept only the in-frame ones, dropping some. The sample contains around 170,000 clones, around 76% of which appear only once. Points on this clone: What it recognizes is unknown.

The source of this sequence is a woman aged 25 to 39 in good health and CMV-seropositive. The genes are TRBV9 and TRBJ2-3, with 10 bases aligning to TRBD1. Sequenced: PBMCs. CDR3 amino acids: CASSGRTGGPTDTQYF. CDR3 sequence (DNA): TGTGCCAGCAGCGGTAGGACAGGGGGTCCAACAGATACGCAGTATTTT.